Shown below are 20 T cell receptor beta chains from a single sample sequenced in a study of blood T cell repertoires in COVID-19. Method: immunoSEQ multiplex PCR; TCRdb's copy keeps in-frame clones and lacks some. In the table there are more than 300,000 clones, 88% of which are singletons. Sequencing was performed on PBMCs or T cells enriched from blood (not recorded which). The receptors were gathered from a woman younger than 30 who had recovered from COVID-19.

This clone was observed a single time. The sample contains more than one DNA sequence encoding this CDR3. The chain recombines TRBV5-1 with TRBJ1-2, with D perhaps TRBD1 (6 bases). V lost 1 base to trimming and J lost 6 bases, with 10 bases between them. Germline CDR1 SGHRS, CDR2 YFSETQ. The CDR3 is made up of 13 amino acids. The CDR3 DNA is TGCGCCAGCAGCTTGCCGCAGGGGCATGGCTACACCTTC. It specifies CASSLPQGHGYTF. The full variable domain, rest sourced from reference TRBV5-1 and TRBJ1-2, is KAGVTQTPRYLIKTRGQQVTLSCSPISGHRSVSWYQQTPGQGLQFLFEYFSETQRNKGNFPGRFSGRQFSNSRSEMNVSTLELGDSALYLCASSLPQGHGYTFGSGTRLTVV.

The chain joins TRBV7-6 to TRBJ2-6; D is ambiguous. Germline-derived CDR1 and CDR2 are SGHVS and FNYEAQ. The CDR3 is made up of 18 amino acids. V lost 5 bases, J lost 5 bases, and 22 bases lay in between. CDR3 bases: TGTGCCAGCAGCGCGGCCATGAATCTCACAAGTCGGGCCAACGTCCTGACTTTC. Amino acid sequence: CASSAAMNLTSRANVLTF.

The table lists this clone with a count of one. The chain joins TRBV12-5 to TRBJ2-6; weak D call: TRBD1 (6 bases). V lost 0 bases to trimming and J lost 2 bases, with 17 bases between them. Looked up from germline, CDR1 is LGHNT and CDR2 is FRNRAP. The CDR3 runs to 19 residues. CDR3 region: CASGLVPDSYLAGANVLTF. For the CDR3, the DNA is TGTGCTAGTGGTTTGGTACCGGACAGTTACTTGGCTGGGGCCAACGTCCTGACTTTC.

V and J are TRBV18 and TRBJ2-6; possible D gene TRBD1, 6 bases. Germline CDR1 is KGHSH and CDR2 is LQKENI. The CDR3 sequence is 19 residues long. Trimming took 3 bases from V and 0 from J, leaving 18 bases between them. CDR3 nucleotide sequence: TGTGCCAGCTCACCGATCGACAGGAGAGAATTCTCTGGGGCCAACGTCCTGACTTTC. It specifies CASSPIDRREFSGANVLTF.

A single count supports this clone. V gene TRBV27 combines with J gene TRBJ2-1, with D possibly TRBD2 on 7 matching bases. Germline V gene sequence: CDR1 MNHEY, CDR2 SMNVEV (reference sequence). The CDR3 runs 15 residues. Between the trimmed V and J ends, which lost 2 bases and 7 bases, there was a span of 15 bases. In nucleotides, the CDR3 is TGTGCCAGCAGTTTAAGTGGGGGGGCCTTGAATGAGCAGTTCTTC. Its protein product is CASSLSGGALNEQFF.

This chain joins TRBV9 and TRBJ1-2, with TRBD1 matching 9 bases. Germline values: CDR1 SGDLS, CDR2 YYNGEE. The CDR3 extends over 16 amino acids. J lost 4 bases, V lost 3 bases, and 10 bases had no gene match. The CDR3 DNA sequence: TGTGCCAGCAGCGATAAGACAGGGGGTGAGGGCTATGGCTACACCTTC. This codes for CASSDKTGGEGYGYTF.

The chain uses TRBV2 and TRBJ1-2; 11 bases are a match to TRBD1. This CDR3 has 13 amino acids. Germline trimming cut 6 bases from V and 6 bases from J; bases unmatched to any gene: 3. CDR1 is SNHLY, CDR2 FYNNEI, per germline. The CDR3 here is CASRGQGEDGYTF. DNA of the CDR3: TGTGCCAGCAGGGGACAGGGGGAGGATGGCTACACCTTC.

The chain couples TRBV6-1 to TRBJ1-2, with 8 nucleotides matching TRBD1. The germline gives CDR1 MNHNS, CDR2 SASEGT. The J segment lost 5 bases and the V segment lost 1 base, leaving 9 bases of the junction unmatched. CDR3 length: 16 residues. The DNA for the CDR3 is TGTGCCAGCAGTGAAGGGATAACAGGGGGTCTGTATGGCTACACCTTC. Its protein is CASSEGITGGLYGYTF.

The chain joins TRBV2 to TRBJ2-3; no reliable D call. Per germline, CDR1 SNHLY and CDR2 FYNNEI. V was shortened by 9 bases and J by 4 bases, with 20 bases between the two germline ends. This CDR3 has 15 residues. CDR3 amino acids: CARTYGHPTADTQYF. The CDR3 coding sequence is TGTGCCAGGACATATGGGCACCCTACGGCAGATACGCAGTATTTT.

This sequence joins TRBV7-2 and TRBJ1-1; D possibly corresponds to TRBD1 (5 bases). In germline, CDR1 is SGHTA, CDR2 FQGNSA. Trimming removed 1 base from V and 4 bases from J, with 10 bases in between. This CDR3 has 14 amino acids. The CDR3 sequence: CASSLVSGSTEAFF. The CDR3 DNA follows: TGTGCCAGCAGCTTAGTTTCAGGGTCCACTGAAGCTTTCTTT.

The CDR3 sequence is CASARTGGPSGYGYTF. The CDR3 nucleotides read TGTGCCAGCGCACGGACAGGGGGTCCCTCCGGCTATGGCTACACCTTC. V and J are TRBV6-4 and TRBJ1-2; TRBD1 agrees at 10 bases. With V trimmed by 8 bases and J by 4 bases, 13 bases remained unmatched. Germline CDR1 is MRHNA and CDR2 is SNTAGT. The CDR3 loop spans 16 amino acids.

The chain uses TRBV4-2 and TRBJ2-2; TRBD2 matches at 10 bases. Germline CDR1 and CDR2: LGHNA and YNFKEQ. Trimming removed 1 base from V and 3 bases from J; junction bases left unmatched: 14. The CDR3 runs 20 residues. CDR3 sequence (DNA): TGTGCCAGCAGCCAAGTTTCGGCTAGCGGGGGCCCTTACGACACCGGGGAGCTGTTTTTT. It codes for CASSQVSASGGPYDTGELFF.

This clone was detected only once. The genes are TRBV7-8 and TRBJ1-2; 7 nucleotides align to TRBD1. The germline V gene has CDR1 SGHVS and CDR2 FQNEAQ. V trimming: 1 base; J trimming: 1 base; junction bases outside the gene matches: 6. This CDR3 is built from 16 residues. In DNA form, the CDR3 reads TGTGCCAGCAGCTTAGTTGGGACAGTTATTAACTATGGCTACACCTTC. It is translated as CASSLVGTVINYGYTF.

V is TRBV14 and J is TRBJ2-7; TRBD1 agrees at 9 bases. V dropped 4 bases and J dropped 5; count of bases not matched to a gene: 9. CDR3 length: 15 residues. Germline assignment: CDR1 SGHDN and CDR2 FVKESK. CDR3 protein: CASSLLTGGVDEQYF. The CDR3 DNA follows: TGTGCCAGCAGCCTCCTTACAGGGGGCGTCGACGAGCAGTACTTC.

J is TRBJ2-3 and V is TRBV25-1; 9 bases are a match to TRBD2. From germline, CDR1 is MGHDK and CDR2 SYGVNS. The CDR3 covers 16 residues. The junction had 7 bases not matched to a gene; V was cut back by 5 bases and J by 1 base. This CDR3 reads CASSSPVAGGTDTQYF. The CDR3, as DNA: TGTGCCAGCAGTTCTCCGGTAGCGGGAGGCACAGATACGCAGTATTTT.

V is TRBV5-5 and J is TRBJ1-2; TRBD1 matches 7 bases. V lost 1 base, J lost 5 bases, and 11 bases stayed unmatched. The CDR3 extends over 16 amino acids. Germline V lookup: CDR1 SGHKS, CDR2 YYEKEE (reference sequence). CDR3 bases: TGTGCCAGCAGCTTGTCATGGGCAGGGGGGAGTTATGGCTACACCTTC. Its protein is CASSLSWAGGSYGYTF.

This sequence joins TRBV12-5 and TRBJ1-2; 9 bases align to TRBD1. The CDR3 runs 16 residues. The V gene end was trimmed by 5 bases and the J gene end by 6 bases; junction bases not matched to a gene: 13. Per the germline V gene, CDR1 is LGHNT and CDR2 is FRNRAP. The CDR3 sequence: CASGQEQGASLDGYTF. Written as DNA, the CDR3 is TGTGCTAGTGGTCAAGAACAGGGGGCGAGTCTTGATGGCTACACCTTC.

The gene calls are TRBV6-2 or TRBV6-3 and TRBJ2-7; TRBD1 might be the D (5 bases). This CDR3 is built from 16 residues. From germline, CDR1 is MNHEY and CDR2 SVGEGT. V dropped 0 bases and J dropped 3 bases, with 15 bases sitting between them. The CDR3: CASSYSRRQGNYEQYF. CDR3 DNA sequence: TGTGCCAGCAGTTACTCCCGCAGGCAGGGTAACTACGAGCAGTACTTC.

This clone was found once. CDR3 nucleotides: TGTGCCAGCAGTTATCCGGAGGCCCCACCCTATGGCTACACCTTC. Protein sequence: CASSYPEAPPYGYTF. The gene calls are TRBV6-2 or TRBV6-3 and TRBJ1-2; no clear D. The length of the CDR3 is 15 residues. Germline values: CDR1 MNHEY, CDR2 SVGEGT. With 3 bases removed from V and 4 bases from J, the gap between germline ends came to 15 bases.

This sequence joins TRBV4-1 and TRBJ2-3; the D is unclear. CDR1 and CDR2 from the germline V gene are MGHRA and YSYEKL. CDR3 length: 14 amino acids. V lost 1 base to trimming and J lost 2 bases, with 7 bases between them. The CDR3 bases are TGCGCCAGCAGCCAAGTCCTTTACACAGATACGCAGTATTTT. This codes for CASSQVLYTDTQYF.